The 26 T cell receptor beta chains reported below all come from one sample, sequenced in a study of radiation and T cells in renal cell carcinoma. Measured with immunoSEQ multiplex PCR; TCRdb has only the in-frame clones, and not every one. The table has some 120,000 clones, 81% seen once. Time point described: blood 2 weeks post-SBRT. Treatment specified: 15 Gy SBRT to primary tumor, nephrectomy 4 weeks later. The sequencing used blood, collected from a patient whose treatment included radiotherapy and nephrectomy. These receptors were obtained from a man aged 50-60 years with renal cell carcinoma.

This clone has only a few counts. The J gene is TRBJ2-1, the V gene TRBV5-4; 8 nucleotides align to TRBD2. V was clipped by 4 bases and J by 8 bases; unmatched bases: 5. The CDR3 runs 13 residues. Germline V gives CDR1 SGHNT, CDR2 YYREEE (reference sequence). Here the CDR3 DNA reads TGTGCCAGCAGCCCCTTCGGGAGGGATGAGCAGTTCTTC. This gives the protein CASSPFGRDEQFF.

The J gene is TRBJ2-7, the V gene TRBV27, with D maybe TRBD1 (6 bases). CDR1 MNHEY and CDR2 SMNVEV come from the germline V gene (reference sequence). Between the trimmed V and J ends, which lost 4 bases and 3 bases, there was a span of 13 bases. CDR3 length: 14 residues. The CDR3 DNA is TGTGCCAGCAGTTCGACAGGAAGCAACTACGAGCAGTACTTC. Its translation is CASSSTGSNYEQYF.

CDR3 protein: CSATDISYEQYF. CDR3 DNA sequence: TGCAGCGCCACGGACATATCCTACGAGCAGTACTTC. This sequence joins TRBV29-1 and TRBJ2-5; possible D gene TRBD1, 5 bases. TRBJ2-7 matches the DNA end more closely, so the J call is doubtful. Germline V CDR1 and CDR2: SQVTM, ANQGSEA. This CDR3 contains 12 residues.

The chain has TRBV2 and TRBJ1-6, with D hard to call. V dropped 1 base and J dropped 5 bases, with 9 bases sitting between them. The CDR3 consists of 15 residues. From germline, CDR1 is SNHLY and CDR2 FYNNEI. The CDR3 protein is CASSEGTGDNSPLHF. The CDR3 DNA is TGTGCCAGCAGTGAAGGTACCGGCGATAATTCACCCCTCCACTTT.

The chain couples TRBV12-5 to TRBJ2-7; TRBD2 matches 7 bases. The V and J ends lost 7 bases and 1 base, in that order; junction bases with no gene match: 4. Germline loops: CDR1 LGHNT, CDR2 FRNRAP. The CDR3 length is 13 residues. In nucleotides, the CDR3 is TGTGCTAGTGTCCTCGGGGGGTCCTACGAGCAGTACTTC. Translated: CASVLGGSYEQYF.

This rearrangement joins TRBV30 to TRBJ1-5; D is unclear. The length of the CDR3 is 13 residues. Germline V gene sequence: CDR1 GTSNPN, CDR2 SVGIG (reference sequence). The ends were cut back, 5 bases at V and 0 bases at J, with 8 bases in the middle. The CDR3 loop reads CAWAKDSNQPQHF. As DNA, the CDR3 is TGTGCCTGGGCAAAAGATAGCAATCAGCCCCAGCATTTT.

In this sample, this clone turned up once. The chain has TRBV10-3 and TRBJ1-4, with D tentatively TRBD1 (6 bases). The CDR3 is 14 amino acids. Trimming took 4 bases from V and 2 from J, leaving 8 bases between them. CDR1 and CDR2 (germline): ENHRY, SYGVKD. The CDR3 region is CAISAQGTNEKLFF. The CDR3 nucleotides are TGTGCCATCAGTGCCCAGGGGACTAATGAAAAACTGTTTTTT.

The rearrangement links TRBV5-1 to TRBJ1-4; 8 bases map to TRBD1. The CDR3 consists of 14 residues. CDR1 is SGHRS and CDR2 is YFSETQ in the germline V gene. With V trimmed by 2 bases and J by 5 bases, 2 bases remained unmatched. CDR3 DNA: TGCGCCAGCAGCTTAAGGACAGGGAATGAAAAACTGTTTTTT. Amino acid sequence: CASSLRTGNEKLFF. Variable domain in full (rest from reference TRBV5-1 and TRBJ1-4): KAGVTQTPRYLIKTRGQQVTLSCSPISGHRSVSWYQQTPGQGLQFLFEYFSETQRNKGNFPGRFSGRQFSNSRSEMNVSTLELGDSALYLCASSLRTGNEKLFFGSGTQLSVL.

This clone was seen only a few times. The J gene is TRBJ1-1, the V gene TRBV14; D unclear. The ends were cut back, 4 bases at V and 0 bases at J, with 6 bases in the middle. There are 13 residues in the CDR3. Germline CDR1 is SGHDN and CDR2 is FVKESK. The CDR3: CASSLIMNTEAFF. CDR3 DNA sequence: TGTGCCAGCAGCCTGATCATGAACACTGAAGCTTTCTTT. Drawing the rest from reference TRBV14 and TRBJ1-1, the complete variable domain is EAGVTQFPSHSVIEKGQTVTLRCDPISGHDNLYWYRRVMGKEIKFLLHFVKESKQDESGMPNNRFLAERTGGTYSTLKVQPAELEDSGVYFCASSLIMNTEAFFGQGTRLTVV.

CDR3 bases: TGCGCCAGCAGCGAATACCAAGGTTTTGGTCAGCCCCAGCATTTT. Its translation: CASSEYQGFGQPQHF. The chain employs TRBV5-1 and TRBJ1-5; D is unresolved. This CDR3 contains 15 residues. Germline assignment: CDR1 SGHRS and CDR2 YFSETQ. Trimming stripped 4 bases from V and 6 bases from J, with 17 bases between. The full variable domain, with the rest looked up from reference TRBV5-1 and TRBJ1-5, is KAGVTQTPRYLIKTRGQQVTLSCSPISGHRSVSWYQQTPGQGLQFLFEYFSETQRNKGNFPGRFSGRQFSNSRSEMNVSTLELGDSALYLCASSEYQGFGQPQHFGDGTRLSIL.

The chain uses TRBV27 and TRBJ1-2, with D perhaps matching TRBD1 (6 bases). In germline, CDR1 is MNHEY, CDR2 SMNVEV (reference sequence). The CDR3 totals 14 residues. Trimming pared 0 bases from V and 4 bases from J, leaving 9 bases between. The CDR3: CASSLSGGSYGYTF. The DNA for the CDR3 is TGTGCCAGCAGTTTATCAGGGGGGAGCTATGGCTACACCTTC.

The V and J genes are TRBV6-5 and TRBJ1-1, with 10 bases matching TRBD1. V trimming: 6 bases; J trimming: 4 bases; junction bases outside the gene matches: 5. CDR3 size: 14 residues. In germline, CDR1 is MNHEY, CDR2 SVGAGI. CDR3 in DNA: TGTGCCAGCAGGATGGGACAGGGGAGCACTGAAGCTTTCTTT. Translating it yields CASRMGQGSTEAFF.

The chain is built from TRBV7-9 and TRBJ1-5, with TRBD1 matching over 7 bases. After removal of 4 bases from V and 0 bases from J, the junction contained 3 bases not matched to a gene. The CDR3 extends over 15 amino acids. Germline CDR1 and CDR2: SEHNR and FQNEAQ (reference sequence). CDR3 protein: CASSSGQYSNQPQHF. DNA for the CDR3: TGTGCCAGCAGCTCGGGACAGTATAGCAATCAGCCCCAGCATTTT.

About this clone itself: One end of the junction is discordant with germline, which a read error may explain. This chain uses TRBV5-4 with TRBJ1-1, with D tentatively TRBD1 (6 bases). Germline V gene data show CDR1 as SGHNT and CDR2 as YYREEE (reference sequence). CDR3 size: 13 residues. The CDR3 loop is CASSFTGNPEAFF. The CDR3 bases are TGTGCCAGCAGCTTTACAGGGAACCCTGAAGCTTTCTTT.

On this clone: The same CDR3 arises from other DNA sequences in this sample as well. The chain combines TRBV6-5 with TRBJ1-2, with 9 bases identical to TRBD1. Germline-derived CDR1 and CDR2 are MNHEY and SVGAGI. Trimming at V came to 4 bases and at J to 4 bases, leaving 4 bases not matched to a gene. The CDR3 has 14 amino acids. The CDR3 nucleotides read TGTGCCAGCAGTTCAGGACAGGGGAGCTATGGCTACACCTTC. It yields the protein CASSSGQGSYGYTF.

The J gene is TRBJ1-1, the V gene TRBV9; unclear D gene. CDR3 length: 14 amino acids. From germline, CDR1 is SGDLS and CDR2 YYNGEE. V lost 0 bases and J 4 bases, leaving 10 bases between the germline ends. CDR3: CASSVAVEGTEAFF. The CDR3 DNA reads TGTGCCAGCAGCGTAGCTGTAGAAGGCACTGAAGCTTTCTTT.

The rearrangement joins TRBV5-1 to TRBJ2-5; no clear D gene. The V gene's germline CDR1 is SGHRS and CDR2 YFSETQ. This CDR3 region has 12 residues. V was trimmed by 0 bases and J by 5 bases, leaving 5 bases between them. This chain's CDR3 is CASSLGVETQYF. CDR3 bases: TGCGCCAGCAGCTTGGGAGTGGAGACCCAGTACTTC.

This chain joins TRBV4-2 and TRBJ2-5, with D possibly being TRBD2 (6 bases). The CDR3 sequence is 15 residues long. The ends were cut back, 4 bases at V and 1 base at J, with 13 bases in the middle. The V gene's germline CDR1 is LGHNA and CDR2 YNFKEQ. Here the CDR3 reads CASSPNPGVQETQYF. CDR3 in DNA: TGTGCCAGCAGCCCCAACCCGGGGGTCCAAGAGACCCAGTACTTC.

This clone has a handful of counts. The chain uses TRBV27 and TRBJ1-2; a weak D match, TRBD1 (5 bases). The germline CDR1 and CDR2 sequences are MNHEY and SMNVEV (reference sequence). The CDR3 extends over 14 amino acids. V was trimmed by 8 bases and J by 6 bases, leaving 19 bases between them. The CDR3 loop reads CASAPRVSLNGYTF. In nucleotides, the CDR3 is TGTGCCAGCGCTCCCAGGGTTTCATTAAATGGCTACACCTTC.

This clone has only a few counts. This chain joins TRBV9 and TRBJ2-7, with a possible D match to TRBD1 (7 bases). This CDR3 contains 13 residues. CDR1 and CDR2 (germline): SGDLS, YYNGEE. V lost 3 bases to trimming and J lost 7 bases, with 14 bases between them. The CDR3 region has the DNA TGTGCCAGCAGCGCCGACAGGGAGGAAGAGCAGTACTTC. Its translation: CASSADREEEQYF.

The chain couples TRBV6-1 to TRBJ1-1; possibly TRBD1 for D (5 bases). This CDR3 has 14 residues. Deletions cut 2 bases from V and 11 bases from J, with 18 bases between. In germline, CDR1 is MNHNS, CDR2 SASEGT. The CDR3 DNA sequence: TGTGCCAGCAGTGAACAACCGGGGCCCTATTTGGCTTTCTTT. Protein sequence: CASSEQPGPYLAFF.

The J gene is TRBJ2-5, the V gene TRBV6-5; D tentatively reads TRBD1 or TRBD2 (6 bases each). The germline V gene has CDR1 MNHEY and CDR2 SVGAGI. The CDR3 contains 13 residues. The V and J ends lost 7 bases and 3 bases respectively, with 12 bases between them. The DNA of the CDR3 is TGTGCCAGCAAGAGGGGGGACGAAGAGACCCAGTACTTC. Protein sequence: CASKRGDEETQYF.

V is TRBV6-5 and J is TRBJ1-1; D gene unclear. The CDR3 loop spans 15 amino acids. Germline V gene sequence: CDR1 MNHEY, CDR2 SVGAGI. V was cut by 2 bases and J by 0 bases, with 10 bases left in between. The CDR3 reads CASSYQPSMNTEAFF. The DNA for the CDR3 is TGTGCCAGCAGTTACCAGCCCAGCATGAACACTGAAGCTTTCTTT.

The rearrangement joins TRBV10-3 to TRBJ2-3; either TRBD1 or TRBD2 may fit D (5 bases each). The length of the CDR3 is 16 residues. The V gene's germline CDR1 is ENHRY and CDR2 SYGVKD. Trimming removed 0 bases at V and 4 bases at J, with 14 bases between. The CDR3 loop is CAISESSPGAADTQYF. The CDR3 DNA reads TGTGCCATCAGTGAGTCATCCCCCGGGGCGGCAGATACGCAGTATTTT.

The chain recombines TRBV18 with TRBJ2-3, with D perhaps TRBD1 or TRBD2 (5 bases each). Trimming removed 3 bases from V and 4 bases from J, with 11 bases in between. The CDR3 loop spans 14 amino acids. The germline V gene has CDR1 KGHSH and CDR2 LQKENI. The CDR3 sequence: CASSPEGIADTQYF. The CDR3 DNA reads as TGTGCCAGCTCACCCGAGGGGATTGCAGATACGCAGTATTTT.

This clone has just one count. CDR3 nucleotides: TGTGCCAGCAGCCCCGTAGGGAGCACAGATACGCAGTATTTT. Protein: CASSPVGSTDTQYF. The gene calls are TRBV7-9 and TRBJ2-3, with D hard to call. Germline-derived CDR1 and CDR2 are SEHNR and FQNEAQ (reference sequence). V lost 5 bases to trimming and J lost 0 bases, with 9 bases between them. The CDR3 contains 14 residues.